These 8 T cell receptor beta chains originate from one sample sequenced in a study of cytotoxic CD8 clonotypes in ibrutinib-treated CLL. Repertoires were generated with immunoSEQ multiplex PCR, while TCRdb's copy carries only in-frame clones and drops some. The sample shows a few hundred thousand clones, 67% of them seen only once. Sequenced material: PBMCs, taken after 36 months of ibrutinib treatment. Receptors were obtained from a human donor with chronic lymphocytic leukemia.

This clone was detected only a few times. The chain links TRBV6-5 to TRBJ1-1; D might be TRBD1 (6 bases). The germline V gene encodes CDR1 MNHEY and CDR2 SVGAGI. CDR3 length: 13 amino acids. V lost 6 bases to trimming and J lost 6 bases, with 14 bases between them. The CDR3 DNA follows: TGTGCCAGCAGCCCCCGCGGGACACCTGAAGCTTTCTTT. Its translation: CASSPRGTPEAFF.

This chain links TRBV19 with TRBJ1-1, with 8 positions matching TRBD1. The V gene end was trimmed by 9 bases and the J gene end by 7 bases; junction bases not matched to a gene: 7. Germline V CDR1 and CDR2: LNHDA, SQIVND (reference sequence). The CDR3 is 12 amino acids. The CDR3 loop reads CASLRQGNEAFF. CDR3 in DNA: TGTGCCAGCCTCCGACAGGGGAATGAAGCTTTCTTT.

This clone turned up a few times. The genes are TRBV19 and TRBJ1-5; 9 bases agree with TRBD1. This CDR3 comprises 15 residues. V was pared by 4 bases and J by 7 bases, with 8 bases of the junction left unmatched. Germline-derived CDR1 and CDR2 are LNHDA and SQIVND (reference sequence). The CDR3 spells CASSSNRGTGQPQHF. CDR3 DNA: TGTGCCAGTAGTAGCAACCGGGGGACAGGGCAGCCCCAGCATTTT.

The genes are TRBV27 and TRBJ2-3, with 10 bases that match TRBD1. Germline V CDR1 and CDR2: MNHEY, SMNVEV (reference sequence). Trimming cost V 5 bases and J 4 bases; bases outside gene matches: 9. The CDR3 has 16 amino acids. CDR3 in amino acids: CASSPRDRGLADTQYF. As DNA, the CDR3 is TGTGCCAGCAGTCCCCGAGACAGGGGGCTGGCAGATACGCAGTATTTT.

The V call is TRBV7-3, the J call TRBJ2-2, with 9 bases matching TRBD2. V was clipped by 4 bases and J by 4 bases; unmatched bases: 4. The CDR3 length is 15 residues. From germline, CDR1 is SGHTA and CDR2 FQGTGA. Here the CDR3 reads CASSSSGAGTGELFF. The CDR3 nucleotides are TGTGCCAGCAGCTCTAGCGGGGCGGGCACCGGGGAGCTGTTTTTT.

V usage is TRBV2 and J usage is TRBJ1-1, with TRBD1 identical over 7 bases. The germline gives CDR1 SNHLY, CDR2 FYNNEI. V was pared by 7 bases and J by 0 bases, with 17 bases of the junction left unmatched. The CDR3 totals 18 residues. The CDR3 nucleotides are TGTGCCAGCAAAACCCCCCTGTCAGGGGGGACCTTGAACACTGAAGCTTTCTTT. Amino acids: CASKTPLSGGTLNTEAFF.

The chain has TRBV18 and TRBJ2-1; the match to TRBD1 covers 10 bases. The germline CDR1 and CDR2 sequences are KGHSH and LQKENI. The V gene end was trimmed by 2 bases and the J gene end by 9 bases; junction bases not matched to a gene: 7. There are 15 residues in the CDR3. The CDR3 nucleotides read TGTGCCAGCTCACCATCGTGGGACAGGGGTTTTGAGCAGTTCTTC. It specifies CASSPSWDRGFEQFF.

This clone was observed a handful of times. The chain combines TRBV6-6 with TRBJ2-7; D might be TRBD1 (5 bases). Looked up from germline, CDR1 is MNHNY and CDR2 is SVGAGI (reference sequence). Trimming removed 7 bases at V and 1 base at J, with 8 bases between. The CDR3 is made up of 12 amino acids. The CDR3 spells CASKQVSYEQYF. The CDR3 region has the DNA TGTGCCAGCAAACAGGTATCCTACGAGCAGTACTTC.